This TCR beta chain originates from a study of molecular identifiers for immune sequencing clone quantification. Sorting captured naive CD8 T cells as CD8+CD4-CCR7+CD45RA+. Trimming took 4 bases from V and 3 from J; bases not matched to a gene: 4. This CDR3 has 16 amino acids. The V gene's germline CDR1 is LGHDT and CDR2 YNNKEL (reference sequence). Findings and caveats of the study: Highly expanded clone sizes could be underestimated by identical TCR molecules that share a barcode.

Library preparation followed earlier protocols using designated TCR primers. TCRdb reprocessed the PCR reads with MiXCR, giving one entry per CDR3 protein. The sample contains some 65,000 distinct CDR3 sequences, about a fifth of which appear only once. This clonotype came up many times. Its antigen is as yet unknown. The origin of this receptor is a human donor in good health. Some libraries in this study had Jurkat cell RNA spiked in. V gene TRBV3-1 combines with J gene TRBJ2-3; TRBD2 matches 13 bases. The specimen was naive CD8+ T cells from blood, with Jurkat cell RNA spiked in. Stated subset: FACS-sorted CD8+CD4-CCR7+CD45RA+ naive T cells. CDR3 DNA: TGTGCCAGCAGCCCTCGGACTAGCGGGGGAACAGATACGCAGTATTTT. It translates to CASSPRTSGGTDTQYF.